Each of the 11 T cell receptor beta chains below was sequenced from the same sample in a study of T cells in Graves' hyperthyroidism and ophthalmopathy. Authors of the study amplified TCR beta CDR3 regions from RNA transcripts. TCR CDR3 underwent first-round RT-PCR with the HTBI primer set. TCRdb fed the multiplex PCR reads into MiXCR, producing one record per CDR3 protein. The sample shows some 92,000 distinct CDR3 sequences, approximately 40% of them seen only once. The sequenced sample consisted of peripheral blood or thyroid tissue (not recorded which). These receptors came from a woman younger than 45 with Graves' hyperthyroidism.

In regard to this clonotype: The junction does not match germline at one end; this may be a read error. The chain recombines TRBV10-3 with TRBJ1-4; 11 nucleotides agree with TRBD1. This CDR3 is 15 amino acids long. CDR1 ENHRY and CDR2 SYGVKD come from the germline V gene. DNA for the CDR3: TGTGCCATCAGTCGCTCGGGACAGGGGGTTGAAAAACTGCTTTTT. Its protein is CAISRSGQGVEKLLF.

There are many counts of this clonotype. The chain combines TRBV14 with TRBJ2-6, with 8 bases aligning to TRBD1. This CDR3 has 17 amino acids. The V segment lost 4 bases and the J segment 0 bases; nucleotides outside the gene matches: 5. Germline V lookup: CDR1 SGHDN, CDR2 FVKESK. The CDR3 nucleotides read TGTGCCAGCAGCCGAGGACAGGGTAGCTCTGGGGCCAACGTCCTGACTTTC. Protein sequence: CASSRGQGSSGANVLTF.

This clonotype has ten or more counts. The V gene is TRBV7-9, the J gene TRBJ2-5; D is unclear. The germline gives CDR1 SEHNR, CDR2 FQNEAQ (reference sequence). Trimming left V 1 base short and J 0 bases short, with 12 bases between. The CDR3 runs to 16 residues. Here the CDR3 reads CASSLGFRSYQETQYF. The CDR3 DNA reads TGTGCCAGCAGCTTAGGATTCAGGTCTTACCAAGAGACCCAGTACTTC. The full variable domain, with the rest looked up from reference TRBV7-9 and TRBJ2-5, is DTGVSQNPRHKITKRGQNVTFRCDPISEHNRLYWYRQTLGQGPEFLTYFQNEAQLEKSRLLSDRFSAERPKGSFSTLEIQRTEQGDSAMYLCASSLGFRSYQETQYFGPGTRLLVL.

This clonotype was counted at least ten times. The rearrangement uses TRBV6-6 and TRBJ2-6; TRBD1 matches 11 bases. The V segment lost 8 bases and the J segment 12 bases; nucleotides outside the gene matches: 18. The CDR3 contains 17 residues. Germline lookup yields CDR1 MNHNY and CDR2 SVGAGI (reference sequence). CDR3 nucleotide sequence: TGTGCCAGCGTGGGTCTCCCAGGACAGGGGGCCAATCTCGTCCTGACTTTC. Translation gives CASVGLPGQGANLVLTF.

The V gene is TRBV20-1, the J gene TRBJ1-3; 9 bases fit TRBD1. Per germline, CDR1 DFQATT and CDR2 SNEGSKA (reference sequence). There are 14 residues in the CDR3. The V segment lost 2 bases and the J segment 16 bases; nucleotides outside the gene matches: 15. CDR3 bases: TGCAGTGCTAGACTGTTGGGACAGGGCTACATTGGGTATTTT. Translation gives CSARLLGQGYIGYF.

This clonotype was counted ten times or more. This chain connects TRBV4-1 to TRBJ2-2; 8 nucleotides align to TRBD2. The CDR3 contains 16 residues. V dropped 1 base and J dropped 5; count of bases not matched to a gene: 6. CDR1 is MGHRA, CDR2 YSYEKL, per germline. CDR3 sequence (DNA): TGCGCCAGCAGCCAAGCGGGAGGGCCGGGGACCGGGGAGCTGTTTTTT. Amino acids: CASSQAGGPGTGELFF.

V gene TRBV25-1 combines with J gene TRBJ1-4; D call uncertain. The germline V gene has CDR1 MGHDK and CDR2 SYGVNS. The V and J ends lost 8 bases and 0 bases respectively, with 10 bases between them. The CDR3 length is 14 residues. In nucleotides, the CDR3 is TGTGCCAGCCGTAAGTCTGCAACTAATGAAAAACTGTTTTTT. This encodes CASRKSATNEKLFF.

The table lists this clonotype with many counts. The chain recombines TRBV11-1 with TRBJ1-2; D is possibly TRBD1 (5 bases). Trimming pared 5 bases from V and 2 bases from J, leaving 18 bases between. The CDR3 is made up of 16 amino acids. Germline V gene data show CDR1 as SGHAT and CDR2 as FQDESV (reference sequence). The CDR3 protein is CASSHSPTAFNYGYTF. The CDR3, as DNA: TGTGCCAGCAGCCACTCTCCGACAGCCTTCAACTATGGCTACACCTTC.

V and J are TRBV9 and TRBJ1-4; no clear D. The CDR3 has 15 residues. The ends were cut back, 4 bases at V and 5 bases at J, with 15 bases in the middle. Germline V gives CDR1 SGDLS, CDR2 YYNGEE. CDR3 amino acids: CASSHPGNTNEKLFF. The CDR3 DNA reads as TGTGCCAGCAGCCATCCGGGAAACACAAATGAAAAACTGTTTTTT. Complete variable domain (other parts from reference TRBV9 and TRBJ1-4): DSGVTQTPKHLITATGQRVTLRCSPRSGDLSVYWYQQSLDQGLQFLIQYYNGEERAKGNILERFSAQQFPDLHSELNLSSLELGDSALYFCASSHPGNTNEKLFFGSGTQLSVL.

This rearrangement joins TRBV10-3 to TRBJ1-5; a weak D match, TRBD1 (5 bases). The CDR3 extends over 15 amino acids. Germline-derived CDR1 and CDR2 are ENHRY and SYGVKD. The V and J ends lost 5 bases and 2 bases respectively, with 13 bases between them. The CDR3 region is CAISLGGVGNQPQHF. As DNA, the CDR3 is TGTGCCATCAGTCTCGGGGGGGTTGGCAATCAGCCCCAGCATTTT.

This clonotype was observed a handful of times. Since a much larger clone is just one base distant, this may be a read error. The CDR3 bases are TGTGCCGGCAGCAGAGGGACAGCGAACACCGGGGAGCTGTTTTTT. As protein: CAGSRGTANTGELFF. The chain recombines TRBV7-9 with TRBJ2-2, with 7 bases aligning to TRBD1. The CDR3 length is 15 residues. Germline CDR1 is SEHNR and CDR2 is FQNEAQ (reference sequence). The complete variable domain, with remaining parts taken from reference TRBV7-9 and TRBJ2-2, reads DTGVSQNPRHKITKRGQNVTFRCDPISEHNRLYWYRQTLGQGPEFLTYFQNEAQLEKSRLLSDRFSAERPKGSFSTLEIQRTEQGDSAMYLCAGSRGTANTGELFFGEGSRLTVL.